These 3 T cell receptor beta chains were all obtained from the same sample, sequenced in a study of blood T cell repertoires in COVID-19. Clones were read by immunoSEQ multiplex PCR, and TCRdb kept only the in-frame ones, dropping some. The table lists about 400,000 clones, 85% to 90% of them singletons. Sequencing used peripheral blood. The receptors derive from a human donor in a cohort sampled during active COVID-19.

This chain uses TRBV11-2 with TRBJ2-5; D perhaps matches TRBD1 (5 bases). This CDR3 contains 11 residues. Germline loops: CDR1 SGHAT, CDR2 FQNNGV. Trimming stripped 5 bases from V and 9 bases from J, with 10 bases between. The CDR3 loop reads CASSLARAQYF. Here the CDR3 DNA reads TGTGCCAGCAGCCTCGCCAGGGCCCAGTACTTC.

As DNA, the CDR3 is TGTGCCAGCAGCTTAGAGAAGGGGGTGAACACTGAAGCTTTCTTT. Encoded protein: CASSLEKGVNTEAFF. The chain is built from TRBV7-2 and TRBJ1-1; perhaps TRBD1 as D (6 bases). Germline V lookup: CDR1 SGHTA, CDR2 FQGNSA. V shed 1 base and J shed 0 bases, with 9 bases lying between them. The CDR3 spans 15 residues. Supplemented by reference TRBV7-2 and TRBJ1-1, the full variable domain reads GAGVSQSPSNKVTEKGKDVELRCDPISGHTALYWYRQSLGQGLEFLIYFQGNSAPDKSGLPSDRFSAERTGGSVSTLTIQRTQQEDSAVYLCASSLEKGVNTEAFFGQGTRLTVV.

This CDR3 is CAISEGTGHTDTQYF. The DNA for the CDR3 is TGTGCCATCAGTGAGGGGACAGGGCACACAGATACGCAGTATTTT. The chain employs TRBV10-3 and TRBJ2-3; 9 nucleotides match TRBD1. Trimming cost V 2 bases and J 2 bases; bases outside gene matches: 2. The CDR3 length is 15 residues. Germline V gene data show CDR1 as ENHRY and CDR2 as SYGVKD.